The present entry profiles one TCR beta chain with its context. Its antigen remains unknown. The sample is drawn from a study of shared clonotypes between healthy human individuals. Study results and limitations: The researchers took only blood, and tissue repertoires probably look different. Generation probabilities of non-shared clonotypes were lower (relative to those shared by all four donors).

Each replicate PCR on the sorted subsets used about 220 ng DNA (roughly 27,000 T cell genomes). In the original processing: ImmunoSEQ sequences covered only the junction and lacked quality scores; filtering therefore differed. Repertoires were generated with immunoSEQ multiplex PCR, while TCRdb's copy carries only in-frame clones and drops some. V and J calls and clone size follow that table, whereas D and trimming were derived from the DNA. The sample includes about 2,100,000 clones, 85% to 95% of them seen just once. This CDR3 has 15 residues. Germline V gives CDR1 LNHDA, CDR2 SQIVND (reference sequence). With 4 bases removed from V and 2 bases from J, the gap between germline ends came to 13 bases. Terminally differentiated effector memory CD45RA+ cells were left out of the naive CD8 fraction, which was CD45RO-negative and positively selected for CCR7.

This chain uses TRBV19 with TRBJ2-3; no clear D gene. Sequenced input: naive CD8+ T cells from PBMCs. The source of this sequence is a man younger than 35 in good health. Some clones in this sample may be carry-over from other donors' samples. DNA of the CDR3: TGTGCCAGTAGTAGAACAAGACTGTTCACAGATACGCAGTATTTT. Protein: CASSRTRLFTDTQYF.